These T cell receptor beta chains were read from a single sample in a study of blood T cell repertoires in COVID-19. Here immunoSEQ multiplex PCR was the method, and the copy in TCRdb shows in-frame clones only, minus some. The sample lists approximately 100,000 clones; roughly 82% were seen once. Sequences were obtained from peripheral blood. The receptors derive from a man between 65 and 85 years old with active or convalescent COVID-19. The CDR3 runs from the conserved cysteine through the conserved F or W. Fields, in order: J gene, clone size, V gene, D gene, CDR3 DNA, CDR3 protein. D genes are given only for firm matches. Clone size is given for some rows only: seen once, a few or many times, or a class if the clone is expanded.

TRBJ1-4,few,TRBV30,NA,TGTGCCTGGAGGGCCTGGGACAAACCAACTAATGAAAAACTGTTTTTT,CAWRAWDKPTNEKLFF
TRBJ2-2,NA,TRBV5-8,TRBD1,TGTGCCAGCAGCTTGGGACAGGGAGCCGGGGAGCTGTTTTTT,CASSLGQGAGELFF
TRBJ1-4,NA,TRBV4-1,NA,TGCGCCAGCAGCCAGAGCACCGGAATACTAATAAGTAATGAAAAACTGTTTTTT,CASSQSTGILISNEKLFF
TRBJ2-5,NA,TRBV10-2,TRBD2,TGCGCCAGCAGTGACCCAGCGGGGGGCCTGGAGACCCAGTACTTC,CASSDPAGGLETQYF
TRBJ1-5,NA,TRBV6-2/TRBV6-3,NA,TGTGCCAGCAGTTACTCCCATGGCAGGGCCAGCGGCAATCAGCCCCAGCATTTT,CASSYSHGRASGNQPQHF
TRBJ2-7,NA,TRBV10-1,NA,TGCGCCAGCAGTGACGGGGGATCCTACGAGCAGTACTTC,CASSDGGSYEQYF
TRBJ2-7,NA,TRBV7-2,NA,TGTGCCAGCAGCCTTGACAGGAGGTACGAGCAGTACTTC,CASSLDRRYEQYF
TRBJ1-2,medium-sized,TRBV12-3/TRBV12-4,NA,TGTGCCAGCAGCCCAAAAGGGGCCTATGGCTACACCTTC,CASSPKGAYGYTF
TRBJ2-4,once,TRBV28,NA,TGTGCCAGCAGTCCCGTTGAACAGGGATCAAAACGGAAAAACATTCAGTACTTC,CASSPVEQGSKRKNIQYF
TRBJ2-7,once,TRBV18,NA,TGTGCCAGCTCACCAGGAGGGCTCGAGCAGTACTTC,CASSPGGLEQYF
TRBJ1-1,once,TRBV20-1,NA,TGCAGTGCTAGTTCCCGACAGTCGAACACTGAAGCTTTCTTT,CSASSRQSNTEAFF
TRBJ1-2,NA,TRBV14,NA,TGTGCCAGCAGCCAATACATCATTAACTATGGCTACACCTTC,CASSQYIINYGYTF
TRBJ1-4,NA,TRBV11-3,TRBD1,TGTGCCAGCAGCAAACGGACAGGAGAAAAACTGTTTTTT,CASSKRTGEKLFF
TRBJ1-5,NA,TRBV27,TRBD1,TGTGCCAGCAGTCCGACAGGGAGTCGGCAGCCCCAGCATTTT,CASSPTGSRQPQHF
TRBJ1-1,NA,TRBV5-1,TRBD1,TGCGCCAGCAGCTTACAGGGGAGGACTGAAGCTTTCTTT,CASSLQGRTEAFF
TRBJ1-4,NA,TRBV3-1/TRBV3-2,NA,TGTGCCAGCAGCCAAGAAGGGAGTCGGGGTGAAAAACTGTTTTTT,CASSQEGSRGEKLFF
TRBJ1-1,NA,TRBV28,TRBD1,TGTGCCAGCCCTCCTGGTCGGGGGACAGTGAACACTGAAGCTTTCTTT,CASPPGRGTVNTEAFF
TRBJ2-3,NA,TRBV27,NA,TGTGCCAGCAGTCCGCTTACGGGCACAGATACGCAGTATTTT,CASSPLTGTDTQYF
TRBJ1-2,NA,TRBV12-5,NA,TGTGCTAGTGCCCTCGACAGTCCGAACTATGGCTACACCTTC,CASALDSPNYGYTF
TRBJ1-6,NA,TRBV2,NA,TGTGCCAGCAGCGGGGGAGGGTCACCCCTCCACTTT,CASSGGGSPLHF
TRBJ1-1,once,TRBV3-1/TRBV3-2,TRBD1,TGTGCCTCGGGCCATGGGACAGGGGGCGGTTTGGGCACTGAAGCTTTCTTT,CASGHGTGGGLGTEAFF
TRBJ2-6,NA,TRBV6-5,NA,TGTGCCAGTCGGGGACTGGTTGGGGCCAACGTCCTGACTTTC,CASRGLVGANVLTF
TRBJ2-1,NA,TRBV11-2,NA,TGTGCCAGCAGCTTAGGAAGGCGGACTGTCTCCTACAATGAGCAGTTCTTC,CASSLGRRTVSYNEQFF
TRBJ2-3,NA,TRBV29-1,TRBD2,TGCAGCCAGGGGCGGGGGGGAACAGATACGCAGTATTTT,CSQGRGGTDTQYF
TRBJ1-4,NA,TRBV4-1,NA,TGCGCCAGCAGCCGGGACACCGGGAATGAAAAACTGTTTTTT,CASSRDTGNEKLFF
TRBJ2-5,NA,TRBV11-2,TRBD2,TGTGCCAGCAGCGCCCGGGGGGGGGTTTATAGGGAAAAAGAGACCCAGTACTTC,CASSARGGVYREKETQYF
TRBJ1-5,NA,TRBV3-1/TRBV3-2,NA,TGTGCCAGCAGCCAATCCAGGGTTCAGCCCCAGCATTTT,CASSQSRVQPQHF
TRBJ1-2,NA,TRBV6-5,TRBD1,TGTGCCAGCACGCCACTGACAGGGAAAGGCTACACCTTC,CASTPLTGKGYTF
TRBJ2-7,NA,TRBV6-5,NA,TGTGCCAGCAGTTACTCGAGGGTCTACGAGCAGTACTTC,CASSYSRVYEQYF
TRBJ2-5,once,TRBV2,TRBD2,TGTGCCAGCGGCGGGGGGGCCCCAGAGACCCAGTACTTC,CASGGGAPETQYF
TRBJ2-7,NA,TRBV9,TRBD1,TGTGCCAGCAGCGTGCAAGGGACAGGGCCCTACGAGCAGTACTTC,CASSVQGTGPYEQYF
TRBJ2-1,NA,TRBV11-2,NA,TGTGCCAGCAGCCGCAGCGACTCTATCCATGAGCAGTTCTTC,CASSRSDSIHEQFF
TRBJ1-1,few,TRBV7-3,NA,TGTGCCAGCAGCTTAAGCCGGGACTCAAACACTGAAGCTTTCTTT,CASSLSRDSNTEAFF
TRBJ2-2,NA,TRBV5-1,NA,TGCGCCAGCAGCTCGACAGTCGCGAACACCGGGGAGCTGTTTTTT,CASSSTVANTGELFF
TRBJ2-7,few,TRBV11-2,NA,TGTGCCAGCAGCTTAGAAACAGGGCCCGCCTCCGAGCAGTACTTC,CASSLETGPASEQYF
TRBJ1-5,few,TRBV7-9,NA,TGTGCCAGCAGCTTAGGGGACATGCAGCCCCAGCATTTT,CASSLGDMQPQHF
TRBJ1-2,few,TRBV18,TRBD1,TGTGCCAGCTCACCATACGCAGGGGGCGACTATGGCTACACCTTC,CASSPYAGGDYGYTF
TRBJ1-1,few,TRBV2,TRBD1,TGTGCCAGCAGCGACCAGGGGGGTGAAGCTTTCTTT,CASSDQGGEAFF
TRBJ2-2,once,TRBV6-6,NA,TGTGCCAGCAGTTACTCACAGAACACCGGGGAGCTGTTTTTT,CASSYSQNTGELFF
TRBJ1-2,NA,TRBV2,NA,TGTGCCAGCAGTAGGGGGTTCCTGAGTGGCTACACCTTC,CASSRGFLSGYTF
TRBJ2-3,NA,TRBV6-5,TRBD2,TGTGCCAGCACTAGCGGGGGCTCAGATACGCAGTATTTT,CASTSGGSDTQYF
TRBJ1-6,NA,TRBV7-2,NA,TGTGCCAGCAGCTTAGTATTCGCAACGCGCTCCTATAATTCACCCCTCCACTTT,CASSLVFATRSYNSPLHF
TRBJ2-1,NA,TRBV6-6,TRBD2,TGTGCCAGCAGTCCTACCGGGACTAGCGGGGGGGGGCGATCCTACAATGAGCAGTTCTTC,CASSPTGTSGGGRSYNEQFF
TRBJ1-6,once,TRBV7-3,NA,TGTGCCAGCAGCTCCGGACAGAATAATTCACCCCTCCACTTT,CASSSGQNNSPLHF
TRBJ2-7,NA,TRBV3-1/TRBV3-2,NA,TGTGCCAGCAGCCAAGGTTGGCTGCGGCAGGGGATGCGTGAGCAGTACTTC,CASSQGWLRQGMREQYF
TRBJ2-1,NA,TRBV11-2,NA,TGTGCCAGCAGCTTAGAGGGGGATTTTACTAGCTTTAGCCTCTACAATGAGCAGTTCTTC,CASSLEGDFTSFSLYNEQFF
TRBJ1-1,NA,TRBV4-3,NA,TGCGCCAGCAGTAAAGGGCAGGGCACTGTCAGCTCTGAAGCTTTCTTT,CASSKGQGTVSSEAFF
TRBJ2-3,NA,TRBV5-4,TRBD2,TGTGCCAGCAGCTCGACTAGCGGGGTCACAGATACGCAGTATTTT,CASSSTSGVTDTQYF
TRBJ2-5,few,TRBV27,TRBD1,TGTGCCAGCAGTACTCCGGGACAGCCGTGGACCCAGTACTTC,CASSTPGQPWTQYF
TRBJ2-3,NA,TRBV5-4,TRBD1,TGTGCCAGCAGTACAGGGGGAGCAGGGGAAGATACGCAGTATTTT,CASSTGGAGEDTQYF
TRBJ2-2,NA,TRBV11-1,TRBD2,TGTGCCAGCTCCCAGCGGGGGGGGTCAACCGGGGAGCTGTTTTTT,CASSQRGGSTGELFF
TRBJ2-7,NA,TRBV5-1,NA,TGCGCCAGCAGCTTGGGTACTCACAGTAACGAGCAGTACTTC,CASSLGTHSNEQYF
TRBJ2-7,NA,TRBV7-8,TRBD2,TGTGCCAGCAGAGTAGCGGGGACCTACGAGCAGTACTTC,CASRVAGTYEQYF
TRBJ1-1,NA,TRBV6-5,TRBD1,TGTGCCAGCAGCCGACAGGGGTGGGGCACTGAAGCTTTCTTT,CASSRQGWGTEAFF
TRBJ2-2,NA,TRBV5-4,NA,TGTGCCAGCAGCCCCAAGAACACCGGGGAGCTGTTTTTT,CASSPKNTGELFF
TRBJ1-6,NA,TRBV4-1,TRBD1,TGCGCCAGCAGCCAAGTGGGACAGGGGGCTCGGTCACCCCTCCACTTT,CASSQVGQGARSPLHF
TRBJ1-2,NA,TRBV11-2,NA,TGTGCCAGCAGCTTCGGCAGGGATGGCTACACCTTC,CASSFGRDGYTF
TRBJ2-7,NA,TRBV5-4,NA,TGTGCCAGCAGCTACTCAGGATCTTCCTTCGAGCAGTACTTC,CASSYSGSSFEQYF
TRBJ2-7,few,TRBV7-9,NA,TGTGCCAGCAGCTTCGGGGGGCTCGACGAGCAGTACTTC,CASSFGGLDEQYF